This T cell receptor (beta chain) was found in a study of T-cell reconstitution after alpha-beta-depleted transplantation in children. Study-level points and caveats: T-cell numbers and diversity, one year after transplant, stemmed largely from T cells that were newly produced. Expanded graft clones numbering several hundred reportedly gave rise to alpha-beta T cells about two months after transplant. Surviving recipient T cells and thymic progenitors underlay high day-60 TCRbeta diversity in some patients.

Unique molecular identifiers tagged the TCRbeta library. TCRdb recomputed calls from the PCR reads with MiXCR, one row per CDR3 protein. The sample lists about 250,000 distinct CDR3 sequences, 20% to 30% occurring once. As to this clonotype: The antigen remains unidentified.

The germline V gene encodes CDR1 SEHNR and CDR2 FQNEAQ (reference sequence). V lost 1 base, J lost 1 base, and 9 bases lay in between. This CDR3 contains 15 residues. The receptor was derived from a female patient between 2 and 10 years old who had a stem cell transplant for congenital amegakaryocytic thrombocytopenia, so the T cells may come from the graft donor. The input for sequencing was PBMCs, mostly from graft donor cells, taken 360 days after TCRalphabeta/CD19-depleted stem cell transplant. V usage is TRBV7-9 and J usage is TRBJ2-3; unclear D gene. CDR3 sequence: CASSLGAGGTDTQYF. The CDR3 DNA reads as TGTGCCAGCAGCTTAGGTGCAGGCGGCACAGATACGCAGTATTTT.